This TCR beta chain was sequenced in a study of blood T cells in healthy people across ages. Study observations and caveats: Among long-lived donors, naive CD4+ cells were more numerous and diversity higher than in aged donors.

Healthy Russian Caucasian donors spanned ages about 6 to 95 years. Per the germline V gene, CDR1 is SGHRS and CDR2 is YFSETQ. With 4 bases clipped from V and 6 bases from J, the junction kept 16 bases outside the gene matches. This CDR3 spans 17 amino acids. About this clonotype: The antigen is not known.

Alongside a J-beta primer mix, a sample-barcoded 5' primer served in a second PCR lasting about 7 to 11 cycles. One entry per CDR3 protein results from TCRdb running MiXCR on the 5' RACE reads. The sample yields roughly 800,000 distinct CDR3 sequences, more than 20% seen once. This sample also appeared in a second study, on T cells of mothers and their children. That paper states: Donation was provided by three healthy Caucasian mothers along with their six children. The authors detected no persistent microchimeric T cell clones.

The sequence was obtained from a boy between 10 and 17 years old in good health. The chain has TRBV5-1 and TRBJ2-4; 7 positions match TRBD1. Sequencing input: blood. Here the CDR3 DNA reads TGCGCCAGCAGCCTTAAACCCCAACAGGGGTGGGGAAACATTCAGTACTTC. This sequence encodes CASSLKPQQGWGNIQYF.